This passage covers 18 T cell receptor beta chains from one sample sequenced in a study of T cells in Graves' hyperthyroidism and ophthalmopathy. Using RNA transcripts as the source, TCR beta CDR3 regions were amplified. Using the HTBI primer set, a first-round RT-PCR was run on the TCR CDR3. TCRdb ran MiXCR on the multiplex PCR reads and lists one entry per CDR3 protein. The sample consists of hundreds of thousands of distinct CDR3 sequences, 16% of them appearing once. The sample was blood. The receptor source for this set is a woman between 18 and 29 years old with Graves' hyperthyroidism.

This clonotype was observed a handful of times. V gene TRBV18 combines with J gene TRBJ1-1; no firm D call. The germline V gene has CDR1 KGHSH and CDR2 LQKENI. The V end was cut by 2 bases, the J end by 6 bases, with 7 bases between. The CDR3 consists of 12 residues. CDR3 sequence: CASSPGYAEAFF. DNA of the CDR3: TGTGCCAGCTCACCAGGGTACGCTGAAGCTTTCTTT.

The chain couples TRBV5-1 to TRBJ1-5; perhaps TRBD1 as D (5 bases). Germline CDR1 is SGHRS and CDR2 is YFSETQ. V shed 0 bases and J shed 2 bases, with 6 bases lying between them. CDR3 size: 14 residues. The CDR3 sequence is CASSLGGCNQPQHF. CDR3 DNA sequence: TGCGCCAGCAGCTTGGGGGGCTGCAATCAGCCCCAGCATTTT.

In this sample, this clonotype turned up a few times. The chain joins TRBV20-1 to TRBJ2-7, with D uncertain. The CDR3 covers 13 residues. V lost 7 bases, J lost 0 bases, and 13 bases lay in between. Germline V gene data show CDR1 as DFQATT and CDR2 as SNEGSKA (reference sequence). The DNA for the CDR3 is TGCAGTGTGATGGGCGTAAGCTCCTACGAGCAGTACTTC. Protein sequence: CSVMGVSSYEQYF.

This clonotype was seen more than once but under ten times. The gene calls are TRBV27 and TRBJ1-2; 8 bases map to TRBD1. Germline CDR1 MNHEY, CDR2 SMNVEV (reference sequence). Unmatched junction bases numbered 6, after V lost 6 bases and J lost 6 bases. The CDR3 contains 13 residues. CDR3 sequence reads: CASRQGQANGYTF. The CDR3, as DNA: TGTGCCAGCAGGCAGGGACAGGCAAATGGCTACACCTTC.

This clonotype was observed a few times. V usage is TRBV12-3 or TRBV12-4 and J usage is TRBJ1-2, with D possibly TRBD1 on 6 matching bases. The CDR3 is 14 residues long. With 0 bases removed from V and 8 bases from J, the gap between germline ends came to 13 bases. CDR3 region: CASSLAGRGVGYTF. The DNA for the CDR3 is TGTGCCAGCAGTTTAGCCGGGAGGGGGGTAGGCTACACCTTC.

At least ten counts were recorded for this clonotype. The chain joins TRBV3-1 to TRBJ2-3; the D gene is possibly TRBD2 (5 bases). V was trimmed by 1 base and J by 1 base, leaving 12 bases between them. This CDR3 contains 16 residues. The germline V gene encodes CDR1 LGHDT and CDR2 YNNKEL (reference sequence). The CDR3 DNA sequence: TGTGCCAGCAGCCAAGTCCGGGGAAAAGGCACAGATACGCAGTATTTT. Translated: CASSQVRGKGTDTQYF.

This rearrangement joins TRBV10-1 to TRBJ2-2; tentative D call: TRBD1 (5 bases). In germline, CDR1 is WNHNN, CDR2 SYGVQD (reference sequence). The V end lost 4 bases, the J end lost 4 bases, and 10 bases lay between the germline ends. The length of the CDR3 is 14 residues. This CDR3 reads CASSGQSGTGELFF. The CDR3 coding sequence is TGCGCCAGCAGTGGACAGTCAGGCACCGGGGAGCTGTTTTTT.

This clonotype was seen more than once but under ten times. V gene TRBV6-5 combines with J gene TRBJ1-1; 7 bases map to TRBD1. Germline lookup yields CDR1 MNHEY and CDR2 SVGAGI. The CDR3 sequence is 14 residues long. V was clipped by 1 base and J by 6 bases; unmatched bases: 5. CDR3 bases: TGTGCCAGCAGTTACTTTGCAGGGGGGTCTGAAGCTTTCTTT. It yields the protein CASSYFAGGSEAFF.

The table lists this clonotype with a few counts. Given a much more abundant clone one base away, this may be a read error. The chain employs TRBV27 and TRBJ1-1; maybe TRBD1 (5 bases). The germline V gene has CDR1 MNHEY and CDR2 SMNVEV (reference sequence). The germline V and J ends were trimmed by 2 bases and 0 bases, with 7 bases remaining between them. CDR3 length: 14 residues. As DNA, the CDR3 is TGTGCCAGCAGTTTAAAGGGGATGAACACTGAAGCTTTCTTT. Residues: CASSLKGMNTEAFF.

The V call is TRBV5-6, the J call TRBJ2-1; TRBD2 matches at 9 bases. Unmatched junction bases numbered 10, after V lost 0 bases and J lost 6 bases. Germline CDR1 and CDR2: SGHDT and YYEEEE. The CDR3 loop spans 17 amino acids. Written as DNA, the CDR3 is TGTGCCAGCAGCTTGGCGGCGGGAGGGCCCTCGCGCAATGAGCAGTTCTTC. Its protein product is CASSLAAGGPSRNEQFF. Supplemented by reference TRBV5-6 and TRBJ2-1, the full variable domain reads DAGVTQSPTHLIKTRGQQVTLRCSPKSGHDTVSWYQQALGQGPQFIFQYYEEEERQRGNFPDRFSGHQFPNYSSELNVNALLLGDSALYLCASSLAAGGPSRNEQFFGPGTRLTVL.

In this sample, this clonotype turned up many times. This CDR3 reads CASSLFGTPSTDTQYF. CDR3 in DNA: TGTGCCAGCAGTTTATTCGGGACACCGAGCACAGATACGCAGTATTTT. J is TRBJ2-3 and V is TRBV27; maybe TRBD1 (6 bases). With 1 base removed from V and 0 bases from J, the gap between germline ends came to 11 bases. Germline assignment: CDR1 MNHEY and CDR2 SMNVEV (reference sequence). CDR3 length equals 16 residues.

This clonotype has a count of ten or more. J is TRBJ1-5 and V is TRBV4-1; tentatively, D is TRBD1 (5 bases). The CDR3 has 14 amino acids. The V end was cut by 0 bases, the J end by 6 bases, with 9 bases between. Germline-derived CDR1 and CDR2 are MGHRA and YSYEKL. CDR3 residues: CASSQDPGPQPQHF. The DNA for the CDR3 is TGCGCCAGCAGCCAAGATCCAGGGCCTCAGCCCCAGCATTTT.

With regard to this clonotype: This is likely a read error, given that the CDR3 carries no conserved phenylalanine or tryptophan at its end. The rearrangement joins TRBV15 to TRBJ2-7; unclear D gene. Per the germline V gene, CDR1 is LNHNV and CDR2 is YYDKDF (reference sequence). Trimming removed 1 base from V and 1 base from J, with 5 bases in between. CDR3 size: 13 residues. The CDR3 spells CATSRAESYEQYL. Written as DNA, the CDR3 is TGTGCCACCAGCAGAGCAGAGTCCTACGAGCAGTACCTC.

This clonotype came up many times. The chain links TRBV6-2 or TRBV6-3 to TRBJ2-5, with D unresolved. Germline values: CDR1 MNHEY, CDR2 SVGEGT. With 2 bases removed from V and 1 base from J, the gap between germline ends came to 5 bases. The CDR3 sequence is 13 residues long. The CDR3 DNA is TGTGCCAGCAGTTACACCAGCCAAGAGACCCAGTACTTC. Protein: CASSYTSQETQYF.

The genes are TRBV25-1 and TRBJ1-5; D not resolved. Trimming removed 1 base at V and 3 bases at J, with 7 bases between. Germline CDR1 reads MGHDK; CDR2 reads SYGVNS. The CDR3 spans 14 residues. CDR3 protein: CASSELGDNQPQHF. The CDR3 nucleotides are TGTGCCAGCAGTGAATTGGGCGACAATCAGCCCCAGCATTTT. Full variable domain (missing parts from reference TRBV25-1 and TRBJ1-5): EADIYQTPRYLVIGTGKKITLECSQTMGHDKMYWYQQDPGMELHLIHYSYGVNSTEKGDLSSESTVSRIRTEHFPLTLESARPSHTSQYLCASSELGDNQPQHFGDGTRLSIL.

This clonotype was observed once. V and J are TRBV6-2 or TRBV6-3 and TRBJ1-6; no clear D. This CDR3 contains 15 residues. The V end lost 7 bases, the J end lost 0 bases, and 10 bases lay between the germline ends. Germline assignment: CDR1 MNHEY and CDR2 SVGEGT. The CDR3 sequence: CASTPLRSYNSPLHF. The CDR3 DNA follows: TGTGCCAGCACCCCACTTCGCTCCTATAATTCACCCCTCCACTTT.

The table lists this clonotype with many counts. The chain recombines TRBV6-6 with TRBJ2-1; D is undetermined. The CDR3 is 15 residues long. Deletions cut 2 bases from V and 6 bases from J, with 14 bases between. From germline, CDR1 is MNHNY and CDR2 SVGAGI (reference sequence). The CDR3 is CASSYPGRSSNEQFF. CDR3 bases: TGTGCCAGCAGTTACCCCGGTCGGAGTTCCAATGAGCAGTTCTTC.

In this sample, this clonotype turned up many times. V usage is TRBV11-2 and J usage is TRBJ1-2; D gene unclear. Trimming took off 0 bases at V and 0 bases at J, with 11 bases between the two ends. CDR3 length: 16 amino acids. The germline V gene has CDR1 SGHAT and CDR2 FQNNGV. CDR3 loop: CASSLDPTATNYGYTF. The CDR3 nucleotides read TGTGCCAGCAGCTTAGATCCCACAGCAACTAACTATGGCTACACCTTC. Full variable domain (missing parts from reference TRBV11-2 and TRBJ1-2): EAGVAQSPRYKIIEKRQSVAFWCNPISGHATLYWYQQILGQGPKLLIQFQNNGVVDDSQLPKDRFSAERLKGVDSTLKIQPAKLEDSAVYLCASSLDPTATNYGYTFGSGTRLTVV.